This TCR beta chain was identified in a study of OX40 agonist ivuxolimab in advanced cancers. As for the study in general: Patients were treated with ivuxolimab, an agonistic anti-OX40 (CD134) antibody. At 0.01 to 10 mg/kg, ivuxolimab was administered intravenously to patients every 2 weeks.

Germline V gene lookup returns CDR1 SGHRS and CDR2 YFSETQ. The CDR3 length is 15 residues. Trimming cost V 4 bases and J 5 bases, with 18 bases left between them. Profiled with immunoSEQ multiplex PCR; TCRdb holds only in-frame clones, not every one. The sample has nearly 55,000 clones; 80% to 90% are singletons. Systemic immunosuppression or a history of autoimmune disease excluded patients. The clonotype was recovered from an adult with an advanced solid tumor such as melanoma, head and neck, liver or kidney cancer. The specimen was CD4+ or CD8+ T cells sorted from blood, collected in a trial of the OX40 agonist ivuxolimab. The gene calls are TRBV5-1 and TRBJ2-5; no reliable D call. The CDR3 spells CASSADWGSSETQYF. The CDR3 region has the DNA TGCGCCAGCAGCGCAGACTGGGGAAGTTCGGAGACCCAGTACTTC.